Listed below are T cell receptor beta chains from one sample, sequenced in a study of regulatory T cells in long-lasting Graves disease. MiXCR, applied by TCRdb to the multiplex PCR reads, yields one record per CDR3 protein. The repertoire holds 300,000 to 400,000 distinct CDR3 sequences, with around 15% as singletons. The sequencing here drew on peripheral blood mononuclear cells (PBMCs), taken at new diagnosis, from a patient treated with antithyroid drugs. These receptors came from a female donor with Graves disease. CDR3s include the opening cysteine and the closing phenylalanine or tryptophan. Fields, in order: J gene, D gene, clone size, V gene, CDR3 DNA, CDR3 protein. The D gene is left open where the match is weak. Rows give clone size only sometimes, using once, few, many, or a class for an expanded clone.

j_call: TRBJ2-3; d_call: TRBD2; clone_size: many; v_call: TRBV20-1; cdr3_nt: TGCAGTGCTAGAAGGCTAGCGGGGGTCCGTGCAGATACGCAGTATTTT; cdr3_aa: CSARRLAGVRADTQYF
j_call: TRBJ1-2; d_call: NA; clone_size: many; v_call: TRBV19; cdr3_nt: TGTGCCAGTAGTATAGGCGGATCGGACTATGGCTACACCTTC; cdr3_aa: CASSIGGSDYGYTF
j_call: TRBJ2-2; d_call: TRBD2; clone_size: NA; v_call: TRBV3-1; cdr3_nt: TGTGCCAGCAGCCAAGCTAGCGGGGGCGGAAACAAGGAGCTGTTTTTT; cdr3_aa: CASSQASGGGNKELFF
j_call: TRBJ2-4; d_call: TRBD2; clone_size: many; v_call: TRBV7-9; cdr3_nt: TGTGCCAGCAGCTCGGGAGGTGACATTCAGTACTTC; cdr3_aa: CASSSGGDIQYF
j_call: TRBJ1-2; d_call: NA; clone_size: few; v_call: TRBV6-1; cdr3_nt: TGTGCCAGCAGTCCTATCGACAGTATCCTATCTGACTATGGCTACACCTTC; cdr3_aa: CASSPIDSILSDYGYTF
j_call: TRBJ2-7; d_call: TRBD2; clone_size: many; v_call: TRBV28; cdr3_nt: TGTGCCAGCAGGACCGCCGGGACTAGCGGGAGTGTTGAGCAGTACTTC; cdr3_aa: CASRTAGTSGSVEQYF
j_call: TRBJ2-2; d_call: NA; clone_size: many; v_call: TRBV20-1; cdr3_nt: TGCAGTGCTGACCGGGACTACACCGGGGAGCTGTTTTTT; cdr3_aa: CSADRDYTGELFF
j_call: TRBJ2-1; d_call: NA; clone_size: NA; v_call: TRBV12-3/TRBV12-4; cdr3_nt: TGTGCCAGCAGCTTAGGGGGGAAACGCAATGAGCAGTTCTTC; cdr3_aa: CASSLGGKRNEQFF
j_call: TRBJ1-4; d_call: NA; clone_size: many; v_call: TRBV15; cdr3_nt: TGTGCCACCAGCAGAGATGGCCGGAATGAAAAACTGTTTTTT; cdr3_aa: CATSRDGRNEKLFF
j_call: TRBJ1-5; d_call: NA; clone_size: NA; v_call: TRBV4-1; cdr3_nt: TGCGCCAGCAGCCCACTGGTATCAGTATATAGCAATCAGCCCCAGCATTTT; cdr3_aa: CASSPLVSVYSNQPQHF
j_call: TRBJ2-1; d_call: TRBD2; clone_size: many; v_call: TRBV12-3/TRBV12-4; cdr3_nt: TGTGCCAGCAGTCCGGGACTAGCCCTCTACAATGAGCAGTTCTTC; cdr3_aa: CASSPGLALYNEQFF
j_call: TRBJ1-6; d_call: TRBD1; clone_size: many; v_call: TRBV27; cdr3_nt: TGTGCCAGCAGTTTAACAGGGGTAAATTCACCCCTCCACTTT; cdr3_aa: CASSLTGVNSPLHF
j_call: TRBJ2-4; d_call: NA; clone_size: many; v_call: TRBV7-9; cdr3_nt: TGTGCCAGCACTCCCGACGGGCCCTCGCACATTCAGTACTTC; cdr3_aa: CASTPDGPSHIQYF
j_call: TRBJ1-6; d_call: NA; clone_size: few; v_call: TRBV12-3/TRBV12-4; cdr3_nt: TGTGCCAGCAGAACCAGGGATTCACCCCTCCACTTT; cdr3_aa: CASRTRDSPLHF
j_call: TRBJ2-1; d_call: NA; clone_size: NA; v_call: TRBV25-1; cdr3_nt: TGTGCCAGCAGTGAATTGTTGACACCCGAGCGGTTCTTC; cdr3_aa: CASSELLTPERFF
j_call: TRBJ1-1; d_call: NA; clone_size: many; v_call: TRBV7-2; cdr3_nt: TGTGCCAGCAGCTTTAAAGGCAGTATGAACACTGAAGCTTTCTTT; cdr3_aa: CASSFKGSMNTEAFF
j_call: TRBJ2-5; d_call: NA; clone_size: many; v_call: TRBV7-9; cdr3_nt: TGTGCCAGCAGCAGACGTAAGAGGACCCAGTACTTC; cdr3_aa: CASSRRKRTQYF
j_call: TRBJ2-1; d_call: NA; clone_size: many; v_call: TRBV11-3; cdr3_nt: TGTGCCAGCAGCTTCGGGGCAGCCCGGTACAATGAGCAGTTCTTC; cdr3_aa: CASSFGAARYNEQFF
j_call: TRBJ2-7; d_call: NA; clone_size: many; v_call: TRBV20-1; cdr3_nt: TGCAGTGCCCACCCGGACAGTGCAACCTACGAGCAGTACTTC; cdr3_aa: CSAHPDSATYEQYF
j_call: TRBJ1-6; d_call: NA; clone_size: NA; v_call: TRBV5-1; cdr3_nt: TGCGCCAGCAGCTTGTTATTTCCTCGTCTCTATTATTCACCCCTCCACTTT; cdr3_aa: CASSLLFPRLYYSPLHF